The 18 T cell receptor beta chains below all came from one sample that was sequenced in a study of T cell repertoires in cytomegalovirus infection. The antigens for these receptors are not known. TCRdb reanalysed the reads using MiXCR and keeps one entry per CDR3 protein. The sample yields 35,000 or so distinct CDR3 sequences, about 54% seen once. The source was CD8+ T cells from cultured PBMCs, collected from culture after CMV antigen stimulation. Source of these receptors: a human donor in good health (CMV status not recorded). Some clones in this sample may be carry-over from other donors' samples.

V and J are TRBV27 and TRBJ2-2; D perhaps matches TRBD2 (6 bases). In germline, CDR1 is MNHEY, CDR2 SMNVEV (reference sequence). Trimming shortened V by 2 bases and J by 6 bases, and 13 bases separated the two germline ends. This CDR3 is 15 amino acids long. CDR3 nucleotides: TGTGCCAGCAGTTTACGGCGGGATGGGGCCGGGGAGCTGTTTTTT. As protein: CASSLRRDGAGELFF.

This clonotype was seen a handful of times. J is TRBJ1-2 and V is TRBV9; D might be TRBD1 (5 bases). The CDR3 sequence is 14 residues long. Germline V gene sequence: CDR1 SGDLS, CDR2 YYNGEE. V dropped 4 bases and J dropped 0 bases, with 10 bases sitting between them. In nucleotides, the CDR3 is TGTGCCAGCAGCCCGGGGGGGTCTAACTATGGCTACACCTTC. Amino acid sequence: CASSPGGSNYGYTF.

This rearrangement joins TRBV7-9 to TRBJ1-1; D remains unclear. This CDR3 spans 11 amino acids. Trimming pared 5 bases from V and 2 bases from J, leaving 3 bases between. The germline gives CDR1 SEHNR, CDR2 FQNEAQ (reference sequence). Written as DNA, the CDR3 is TGTGCCAGCAGCGACAACACTGAAGCTTTCTTT. Translating it yields CASSDNTEAFF.

The genes are TRBV5-1 and TRBJ2-1, with 12 nucleotides matching TRBD1. V lost 4 bases and J lost 7; bases outside the gene matches: 3. Germline values: CDR1 SGHRS, CDR2 YFSETQ. The CDR3 totals 14 residues. The CDR3 DNA follows: TGCGCCAGCAGCGGGGACAGGGGGCCGAATGAGCAGTTCTTC. Translated, it gives CASSGDRGPNEQFF. Full variable domain (remainder filled in from reference TRBV5-1 and TRBJ2-1): KAGVTQTPRYLIKTRGQQVTLSCSPISGHRSVSWYQQTPGQGLQFLFEYFSETQRNKGNFPGRFSGRQFSNSRSEMNVSTLELGDSALYLCASSGDRGPNEQFFGPGTRLTVL.

The chain employs TRBV9 and TRBJ2-1; 7 positions match TRBD1. The length of the CDR3 is 15 residues. Germline trimming cut 4 bases from V and 7 bases from J; bases unmatched to any gene: 11. Per germline, CDR1 SGDLS and CDR2 YYNGEE. CDR3 sequence (DNA): TGTGCCAGCAGCACCCGACAGGGTGGGTCAAATGAGCAGTTCTTC. Translating it yields CASSTRQGGSNEQFF.

The V gene is TRBV7-2, the J gene TRBJ1-5; D gene unclear. The CDR3 length is 13 residues. Trimming removed 6 bases from V and 4 bases from J, with 10 bases in between. Germline V gene sequence: CDR1 SGHTA, CDR2 FQGNSA. The CDR3 reads CASSEFGNQPQHF. CDR3 nucleotides: TGTGCCAGCAGTGAATTTGGGAATCAGCCCCAGCATTTT.

This clonotype was observed a few times. The chain joins TRBV28 to TRBJ2-5; 7 bases fit TRBD1. Germline lookup yields CDR1 MDHEN and CDR2 SYDVKM. V lost 5 bases, J lost 4 bases, and 13 bases stayed unmatched. CDR3 size: 16 residues. CDR3 nucleotide sequence: TGTGCCAGCAGTCCCTCCCGACAGGGAGTAGGAGAGACCCAGTACTTC. The encoded protein is CASSPSRQGVGETQYF.

This chain uses TRBV25-1 with TRBJ1-3, with D unresolved. This CDR3 spans 15 amino acids. CDR1 MGHDK and CDR2 SYGVNS come from the germline V gene. V shed 6 bases and J shed 0 bases, with 12 bases lying between them. Written as DNA, the CDR3 is TGTGCCAGCAGCGCTACAATGGGCTCTGGAAACACCATATATTTT. The encoded protein is CASSATMGSGNTIYF.

Comment on this clonotype: One end of the junction fails to match germline, which may point to a read error. The CDR3 region has the DNA TGTGCCAGCAGCTTAGCTGGGGGTCCCAATCGGCCCCAGCATTTT. Its protein product is CASSLAGGPNRPQHF. The chain couples TRBV7-8 to TRBJ1-5, with D possibly matching TRBD1 (5 bases). The CDR3 has 15 amino acids. Germline V gene data show CDR1 as SGHVS and CDR2 as FQNEAQ.

The chain couples TRBV10-3 to TRBJ2-3; 9 positions match TRBD2. This CDR3 spans 17 amino acids. Per germline, CDR1 ENHRY and CDR2 SYGVKD. After removal of 0 bases from V and 6 bases from J, the junction contained 10 bases not matched to a gene. The CDR3, as DNA: TGTGCCATCAGTGAGTCTCGTAGCGGGGGCGGCGGGGATACGCAGTATTTT. Its translation: CAISESRSGGGGDTQYF.

The chain joins TRBV28 to TRBJ2-5; 7 bases are shared with TRBD1. The CDR3 is made up of 14 amino acids. The germline CDR1 and CDR2 sequences are MDHEN and SYDVKM. V was pared by 8 bases and J by 5 bases, with 11 bases of the junction left unmatched. As DNA, the CDR3 is TGTGCCAGCGGGACCCAGAGGGGGCAGGAGACCCAGTACTTC. It encodes CASGTQRGQETQYF.

The chain uses TRBV19 and TRBJ2-7; 7 nucleotides match TRBD2. CDR1 LNHDA and CDR2 SQIVND come from the germline V gene (reference sequence). V shed 8 bases and J 3 bases; nucleotides not matched to a gene: 7. The CDR3 length is 13 residues. The CDR3 spells CASAAGDGYEQYF. CDR3 in DNA: TGTGCCAGTGCCGCGGGAGACGGCTACGAGCAGTACTTC.

At least ten counts were recorded for this clonotype. This chain connects TRBV12-3 or TRBV12-4 to TRBJ1-4; the match to TRBD1 covers 7 bases. V dropped 6 bases and J dropped 10; count of bases not matched to a gene: 11. This CDR3 is built from 14 residues. This CDR3 reads CASRSDRSAGKLFF. As DNA, the CDR3 is TGTGCCAGCAGGTCGGACAGGAGCGCTGGAAAACTGTTTTTT.

The gene calls are TRBV27 and TRBJ2-7; TRBD2 is a possible D gene (6 bases). Trimming removed 0 bases from V and 2 bases from J, with 14 bases in between. The germline V gene has CDR1 MNHEY and CDR2 SMNVEV (reference sequence). The CDR3 loop spans 16 amino acids. The CDR3 nucleotides read TGTGCCAGCAGTTTATCGATGGTAGCGGCCGCCTACGAGCAGTACTTC. Amino acid sequence: CASSLSMVAAAYEQYF.

The rearrangement uses TRBV18 and TRBJ2-7; the D is unclear. CDR3 length: 13 residues. V was shortened by 1 base and J by 4 bases, with 8 bases between the two germline ends. Germline V gives CDR1 KGHSH, CDR2 LQKENI. CDR3 in DNA: TGTGCCAGCTCACCACAGACGGGTTACGAGCAGTACTTC. It encodes CASSPQTGYEQYF.

This clonotype has only a few counts. The gene calls are TRBV28 and TRBJ2-3; 10 bases agree with TRBD2. Losses at the gene ends were 2 bases for V and 3 bases for J; bases not matched to a gene: 8. The CDR3 runs 17 residues. CDR1 is MDHEN, CDR2 SYDVKM, per germline. The chain's CDR3 is CASSLTSLAGVTDTQYF. DNA for the CDR3: TGTGCCAGCAGTTTAACCTCCCTAGCGGGAGTGACAGATACGCAGTATTTT.

Only a few counts were recorded for this clonotype. The rearrangement joins TRBV7-8 to TRBJ2-6; 7 bases map to TRBD1. With 2 bases clipped from V and 0 bases from J, the junction kept 7 bases outside the gene matches. CDR3 size: 18 residues. CDR1 is SGHVS and CDR2 is FQNEAQ in the germline V gene. In DNA, the CDR3 is TGTGCCAGCAGCTTAAGGGGGCGGGCGAGCTCTGGGGCCAACGTCCTGACTTTC. Protein sequence: CASSLRGRASSGANVLTF.

Only a few counts were recorded for this clonotype. J is TRBJ2-5 and V is TRBV7-3; D is unresolved. Trimming removed 2 bases from V and 5 bases from J, with 12 bases in between. Germline CDR1 reads SGHTA; CDR2 reads FQGTGA. This CDR3 comprises 14 residues. The CDR3 DNA is TGTGCCAGCAGCTTATTAGGTACCCTGGAGACCCAGTACTTC. Its protein is CASSLLGTLETQYF.